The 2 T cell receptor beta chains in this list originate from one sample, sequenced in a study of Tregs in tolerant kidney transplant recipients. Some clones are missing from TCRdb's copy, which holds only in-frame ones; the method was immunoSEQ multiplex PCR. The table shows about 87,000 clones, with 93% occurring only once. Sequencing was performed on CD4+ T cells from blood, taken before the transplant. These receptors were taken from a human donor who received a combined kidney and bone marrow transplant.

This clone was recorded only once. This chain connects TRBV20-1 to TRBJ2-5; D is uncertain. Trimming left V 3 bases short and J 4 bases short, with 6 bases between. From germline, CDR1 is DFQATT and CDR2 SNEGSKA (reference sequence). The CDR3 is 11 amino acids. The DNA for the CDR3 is TGCAGTGCTAGTCGCAGAGAGACCCAGTACTTC. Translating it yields CSASRRETQYF.

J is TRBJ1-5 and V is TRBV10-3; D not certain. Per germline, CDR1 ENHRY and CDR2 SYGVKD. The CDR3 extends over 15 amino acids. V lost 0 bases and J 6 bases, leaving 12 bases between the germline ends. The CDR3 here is CAISESVQISQPQHF. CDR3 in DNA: TGTGCCATCAGTGAGTCAGTACAGATAAGTCAGCCCCAGCATTTT.